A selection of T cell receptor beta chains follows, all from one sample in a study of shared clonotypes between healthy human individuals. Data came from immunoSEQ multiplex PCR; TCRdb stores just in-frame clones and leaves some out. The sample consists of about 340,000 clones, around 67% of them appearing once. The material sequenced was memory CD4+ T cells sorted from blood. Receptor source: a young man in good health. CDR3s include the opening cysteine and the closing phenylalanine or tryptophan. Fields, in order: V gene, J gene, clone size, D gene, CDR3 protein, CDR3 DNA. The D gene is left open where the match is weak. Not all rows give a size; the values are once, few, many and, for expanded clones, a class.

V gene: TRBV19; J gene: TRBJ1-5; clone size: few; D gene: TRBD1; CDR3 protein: CASSFRQGGSNQPQHF; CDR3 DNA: TGTGCCAGTAGTTTCCGACAGGGCGGAAGCAATCAGCCCCAGCATTTT
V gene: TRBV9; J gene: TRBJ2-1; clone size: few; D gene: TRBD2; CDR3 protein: CASSVEGGRVYNEQFF; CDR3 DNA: TGTGCCAGCAGCGTAGAGGGAGGGAGGGTCTACAATGAGCAGTTCTTC
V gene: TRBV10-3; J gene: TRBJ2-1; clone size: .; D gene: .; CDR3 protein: CAIRSDSSYNEQFF; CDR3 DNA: TGTGCCATCAGGTCTGACAGCTCCTACAATGAGCAGTTCTTC
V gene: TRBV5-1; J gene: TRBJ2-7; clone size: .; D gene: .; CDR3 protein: CASSLVDYPYEQYF; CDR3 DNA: TGCGCCAGCAGCCTTGTGGACTATCCCTACGAGCAGTACTTC
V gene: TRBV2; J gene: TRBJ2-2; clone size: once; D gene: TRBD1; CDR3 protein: CASSLAGQGGTGELFF; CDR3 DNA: TGTGCCAGCAGTCTAGCAGGACAGGGGGGGACCGGGGAGCTGTTTTTT
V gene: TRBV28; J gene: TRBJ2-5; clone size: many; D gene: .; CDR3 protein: CASSSAPGRNQETQYF; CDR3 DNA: TGTGCCAGCAGTTCGGCCCCGGGACGCAATCAAGAGACCCAGTACTTC
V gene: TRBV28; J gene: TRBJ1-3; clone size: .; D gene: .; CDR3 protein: CASSPGRVSGNTIYF; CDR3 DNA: TGTGCCAGCAGCCCGGGGAGGGTTTCTGGAAACACCATATATTTT
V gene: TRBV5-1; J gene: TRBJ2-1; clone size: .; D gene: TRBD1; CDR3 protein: CASSTGGSGSYNEQFF; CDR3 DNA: TGCGCCAGCAGTACAGGGGGGAGCGGCTCCTACAATGAGCAGTTCTTC
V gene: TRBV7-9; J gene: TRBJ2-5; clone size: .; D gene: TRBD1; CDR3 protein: CASRKTGTGQETQYF; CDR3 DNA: TGTGCCAGCAGGAAGACTGGGACAGGCCAAGAGACCCAGTACTTC
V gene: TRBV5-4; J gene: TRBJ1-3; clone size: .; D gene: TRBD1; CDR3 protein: CASSVDRDSGNTIYF; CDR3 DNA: TGTGCCAGCAGCGTTGACAGGGACTCTGGAAACACCATATATTTT
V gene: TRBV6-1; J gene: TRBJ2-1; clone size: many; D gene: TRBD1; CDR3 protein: CASSGGQGSYNEQFF; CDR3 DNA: TGTGCCAGCAGTGGGGGACAGGGATCGTACAATGAGCAGTTCTTC
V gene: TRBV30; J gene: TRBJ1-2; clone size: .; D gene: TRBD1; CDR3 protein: CAWRGNRQGVVGYTF; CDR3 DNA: TGTGCCTGGAGGGGCAACCGGCAGGGGGTGGTTGGCTACACCTTC
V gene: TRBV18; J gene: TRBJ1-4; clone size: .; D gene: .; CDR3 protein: CASSPPSFNEKLFF; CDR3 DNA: TGTGCCAGCTCACCACCCAGCTTCAATGAAAAACTGTTTTTT
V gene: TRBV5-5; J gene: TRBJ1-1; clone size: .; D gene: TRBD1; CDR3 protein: CASSYQGGQELTEAFF; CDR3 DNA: TGTGCCAGCAGCTATCAGGGGGGACAGGAACTCACTGAAGCTTTCTTT
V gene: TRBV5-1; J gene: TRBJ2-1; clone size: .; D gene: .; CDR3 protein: CASSRYNEQFF; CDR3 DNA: TGCGCCAGCAGTAGATACAATGAGCAGTTCTTC
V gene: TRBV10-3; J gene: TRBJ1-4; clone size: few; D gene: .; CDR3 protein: CAISPSGGGEKLFF; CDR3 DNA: TGTGCCATCAGCCCCAGCGGAGGGGGGGAAAAACTGTTTTTT
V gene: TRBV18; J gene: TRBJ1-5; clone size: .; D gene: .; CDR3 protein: CASSPSGANQPQHF; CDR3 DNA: TGTGCCAGCTCACCATCAGGGGCAAATCAGCCCCAGCATTTT
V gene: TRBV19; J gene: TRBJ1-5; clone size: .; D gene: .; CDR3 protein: CASSREHSSNQPQHF; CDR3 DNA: TGTGCCAGTAGTAGAGAGCACAGTAGCAATCAGCCCCAGCATTTT
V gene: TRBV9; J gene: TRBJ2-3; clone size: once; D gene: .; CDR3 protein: CASSVVADGEDTQYF; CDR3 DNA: TGTGCCAGCAGCGTAGTAGCGGATGGGGAGGATACGCAGTATTTT
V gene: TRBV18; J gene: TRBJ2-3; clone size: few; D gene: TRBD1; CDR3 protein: CASSPPNRQGGTDTQYF; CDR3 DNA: TGTGCCAGCTCACCACCTAATCGACAGGGAGGCACAGATACGCAGTATTTT
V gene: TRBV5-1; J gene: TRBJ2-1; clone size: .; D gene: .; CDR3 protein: CASSLGGGFSYNEQFF; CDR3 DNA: TGCGCCAGCAGCTTGGGTGGGGGTTTCTCCTACAATGAGCAGTTCTTC
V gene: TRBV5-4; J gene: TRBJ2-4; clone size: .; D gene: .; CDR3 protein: CASSVRTLLPDKNIQYF; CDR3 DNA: TGTGCCAGCAGCGTAAGGACGCTCCTACCAGATAAAAACATTCAGTACTTC
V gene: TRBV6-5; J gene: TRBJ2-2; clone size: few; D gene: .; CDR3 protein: CASSYAAGESGELFF; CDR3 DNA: TGTGCCAGCAGTTACGCCGCAGGGGAATCCGGGGAGCTGTTTTTT
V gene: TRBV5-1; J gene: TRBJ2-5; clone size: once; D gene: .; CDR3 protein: CASSWEVQETQYF; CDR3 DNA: TGCGCCAGCTCATGGGAGGTCCAAGAGACCCAGTACTTC
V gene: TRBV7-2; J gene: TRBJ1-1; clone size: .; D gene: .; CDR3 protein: CASSPWMAENTEAFF; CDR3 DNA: TGTGCCAGCAGCCCTTGGATGGCGGAAAACACTGAAGCTTTCTTT
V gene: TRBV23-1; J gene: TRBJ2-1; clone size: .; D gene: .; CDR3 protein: CASIQRFF; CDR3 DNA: TGCGCCAGCATTCAGAGGTTCTTC
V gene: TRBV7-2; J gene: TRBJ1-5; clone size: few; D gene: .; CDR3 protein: CASSLSGRGNQPQHF; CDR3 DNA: TGTGCCAGCAGCTTATCCGGCCGGGGGAATCAGCCCCAGCATTTT
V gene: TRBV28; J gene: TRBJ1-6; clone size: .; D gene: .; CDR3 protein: CASSPNQGSGSPLHF; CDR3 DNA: TGTGCCAGCAGTCCAAACCAGGGTTCTGGTTCACCCCTCCACTTT
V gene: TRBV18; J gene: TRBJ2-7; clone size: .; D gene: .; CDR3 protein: CASSPDPYEQYF; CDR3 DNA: TGTGCCAGCTCACCAGATCCCTACGAGCAGTACTTC
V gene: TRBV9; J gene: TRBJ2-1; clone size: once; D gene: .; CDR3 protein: CASSVVSLSDEQFF; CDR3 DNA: TGTGCCAGCAGCGTAGTATCACTATCCGATGAGCAGTTCTTC
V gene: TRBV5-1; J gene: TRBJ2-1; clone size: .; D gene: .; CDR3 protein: CASSFSLSSYNEQFF; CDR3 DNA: TGCGCCAGCAGCTTTAGCTTAAGCTCCTACAATGAGCAGTTCTTC
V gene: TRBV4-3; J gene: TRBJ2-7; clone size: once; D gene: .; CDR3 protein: CASSQPLSKFVQYF; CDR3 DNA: TGCGCCAGCAGCCAACCCTTGAGTAAGTTCGTGCAGTACTTC
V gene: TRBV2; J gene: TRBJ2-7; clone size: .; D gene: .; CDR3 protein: CASSENWDIPGEQYF; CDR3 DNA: TGTGCCAGCAGTGAAAATTGGGACATTCCGGGAGAGCAGTACTTC
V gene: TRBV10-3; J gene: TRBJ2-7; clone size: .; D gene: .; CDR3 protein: CAIGGKSGVTYEQYF; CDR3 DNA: TGTGCCATCGGAGGAAAGTCGGGAGTTACCTACGAGCAGTACTTC
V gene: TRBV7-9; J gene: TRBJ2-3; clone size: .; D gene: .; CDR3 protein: CASSLASGYSTDTQYF; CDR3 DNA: TGTGCCAGCAGCTTAGCTAGCGGCTACAGCACAGATACGCAGTATTTT
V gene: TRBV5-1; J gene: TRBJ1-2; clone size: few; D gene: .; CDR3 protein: CASRLNLQGSDGYTF; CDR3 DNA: TGCGCCAGCAGGCTTAACCTACAGGGTTCAGATGGCTACACCTTC
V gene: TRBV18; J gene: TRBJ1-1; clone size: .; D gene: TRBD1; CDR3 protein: CASSPPKGARTEAFF; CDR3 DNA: TGTGCCAGCTCACCACCAAAGGGGGCGAGGACTGAAGCTTTCTTT
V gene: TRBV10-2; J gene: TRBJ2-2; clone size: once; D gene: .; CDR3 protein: CASRVGEVTGELFF; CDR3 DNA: TGCGCCAGCAGGGTGGGAGAGGTCACCGGGGAGCTGTTTTTT
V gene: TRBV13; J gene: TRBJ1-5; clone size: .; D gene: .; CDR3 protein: CASSSILRGISDQPQHF; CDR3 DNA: TGTGCCAGCAGCTCCATCCTACGGGGAATATCTGATCAGCCCCAGCATTTT
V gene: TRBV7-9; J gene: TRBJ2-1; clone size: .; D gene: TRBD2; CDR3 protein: CASSLAGTSNEQFF; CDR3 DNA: TGTGCCAGCAGCTTAGCCGGGACTAGCAATGAGCAGTTCTTC
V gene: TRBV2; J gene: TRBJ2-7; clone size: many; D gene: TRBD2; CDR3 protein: CASSERAGDWGEQYF; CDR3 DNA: TGTGCCAGCAGTGAAAGGGCGGGAGATTGGGGCGAGCAGTACTTC
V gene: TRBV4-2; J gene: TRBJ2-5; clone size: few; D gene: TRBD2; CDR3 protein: CASSQGLAGALETQYF; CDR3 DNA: TGTGCCAGCAGCCAAGGACTAGCGGGAGCGCTAGAGACCCAGTACTTC
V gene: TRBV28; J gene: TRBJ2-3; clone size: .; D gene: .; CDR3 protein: CASSSPDTQYF; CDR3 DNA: TGTGCCAGCAGTTCTCCAGATACGCAGTATTTT
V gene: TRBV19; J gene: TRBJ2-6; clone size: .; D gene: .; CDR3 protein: CASSITFPGANVLTF; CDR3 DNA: TGTGCCAGTAGTATCACATTTCCTGGGGCCAACGTCCTGACTTTC
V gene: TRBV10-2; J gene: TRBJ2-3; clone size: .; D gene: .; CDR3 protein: CASGKMRTDTQYF; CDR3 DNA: TGCGCCAGCGGAAAGATGAGGACAGATACGCAGTATTTT
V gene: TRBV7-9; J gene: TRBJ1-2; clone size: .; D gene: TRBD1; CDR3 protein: CASSSQGADGYTF; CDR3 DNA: TGTGCCAGCAGCTCGCAGGGGGCGGACGGCTACACCTTC
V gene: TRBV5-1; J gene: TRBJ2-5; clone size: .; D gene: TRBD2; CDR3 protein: CASSLAGGGQETQYF; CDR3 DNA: TGCGCCAGCAGCTTGGCCGGGGGGGGCCAAGAGACCCAGTACTTC
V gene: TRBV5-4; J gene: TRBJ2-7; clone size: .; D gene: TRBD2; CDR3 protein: CASSSTQRLADYEQYF; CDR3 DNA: TGTGCCAGCAGCTCAACCCAGAGACTAGCGGATTACGAGCAGTACTTC
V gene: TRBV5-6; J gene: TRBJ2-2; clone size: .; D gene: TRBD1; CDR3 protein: CASSSYDRATGELFF; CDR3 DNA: TGTGCCAGCAGTTCATATGACAGGGCCACCGGGGAGCTGTTTTTT
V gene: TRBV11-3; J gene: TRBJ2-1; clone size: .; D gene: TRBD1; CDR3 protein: CASSSRQGSNNEQFF; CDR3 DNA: TGTGCCAGCAGCTCTCGACAGGGATCTAACAATGAGCAGTTCTTC
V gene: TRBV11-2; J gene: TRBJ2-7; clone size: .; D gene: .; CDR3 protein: CASSLGPGEQYF; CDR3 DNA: TGTGCCAGCAGCTTAGGCCCTGGCGAGCAGTACTTC
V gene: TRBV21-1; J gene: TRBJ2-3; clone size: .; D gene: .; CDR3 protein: CASSKAPRQGFTLTDTQYF; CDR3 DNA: TGTGCCAGCAGCAAAGCGCCTAGACAGGGATTTACCTTAACAGATACGCAGTATTTT
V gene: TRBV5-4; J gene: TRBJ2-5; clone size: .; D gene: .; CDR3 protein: CASSFERSQETQYF; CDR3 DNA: TGTGCCAGCAGCTTTGAGCGGAGCCAAGAGACCCAGTACTTC